One TCR beta chain is described in this entry. Its antigen is as yet unknown. These data originate in a study of CD8 T cells in ankylosing spondylitis. Study-wide findings and caveats: Blood from ankylosing spondylitis patients appeared to carry a characteristic roughly 8-variant TCR beta motif.

From the 5' RACE reads, TCRdb called clonotypes with MiXCR, one entry per CDR3 protein. This table has 200,000 to 250,000 distinct CDR3 sequences, 15% to 20% appearing once. The CDR3 has 15 amino acids. V lost 6 bases to trimming and J lost 0 bases, with 14 bases between them. The sequencing sample was made of blood, either unsorted or a sorted T cell fraction (not recorded which). This clonotype originated in a male donor with ankylosing spondylitis. The V and J genes are TRBV12-3 or TRBV12-4 and TRBJ1-1; possibly TRBD1 for D (6 bases). CDR3 loop: CASRDSLPMNTEAFF. The DNA of the CDR3 is TGTGCCAGCAGGGACAGTCTGCCCATGAACACTGAAGCTTTCTTT.